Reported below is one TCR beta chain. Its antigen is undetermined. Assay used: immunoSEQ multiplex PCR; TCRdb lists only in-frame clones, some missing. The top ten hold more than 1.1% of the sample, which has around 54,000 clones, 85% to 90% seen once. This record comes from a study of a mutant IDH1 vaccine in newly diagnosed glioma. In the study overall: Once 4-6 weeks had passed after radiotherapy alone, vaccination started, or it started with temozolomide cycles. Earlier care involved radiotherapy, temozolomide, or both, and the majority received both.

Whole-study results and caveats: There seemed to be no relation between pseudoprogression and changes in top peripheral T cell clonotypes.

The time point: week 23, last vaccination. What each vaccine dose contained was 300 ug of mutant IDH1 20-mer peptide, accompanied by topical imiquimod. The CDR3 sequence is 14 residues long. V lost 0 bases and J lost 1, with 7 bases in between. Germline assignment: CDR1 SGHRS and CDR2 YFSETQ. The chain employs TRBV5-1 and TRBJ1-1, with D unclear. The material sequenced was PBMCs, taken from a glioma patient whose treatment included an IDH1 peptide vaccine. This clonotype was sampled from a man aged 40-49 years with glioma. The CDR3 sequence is CASSLGAGNTEAFF. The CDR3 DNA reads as TGCGCCAGCAGCTTGGGGGCAGGGAACACTGAAGCTTTCTTT.